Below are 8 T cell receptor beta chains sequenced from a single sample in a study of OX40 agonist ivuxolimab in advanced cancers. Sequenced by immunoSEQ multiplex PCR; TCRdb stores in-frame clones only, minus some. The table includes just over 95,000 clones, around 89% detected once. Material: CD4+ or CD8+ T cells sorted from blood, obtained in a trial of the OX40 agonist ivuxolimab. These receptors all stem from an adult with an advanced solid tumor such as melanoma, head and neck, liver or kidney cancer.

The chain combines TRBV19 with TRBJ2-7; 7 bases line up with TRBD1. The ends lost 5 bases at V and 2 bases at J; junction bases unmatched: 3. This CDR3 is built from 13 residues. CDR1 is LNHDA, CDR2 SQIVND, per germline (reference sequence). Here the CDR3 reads CASSRQGPYEQYF. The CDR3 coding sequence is TGTGCCAGTAGTCGACAGGGACCCTACGAGCAGTACTTC.

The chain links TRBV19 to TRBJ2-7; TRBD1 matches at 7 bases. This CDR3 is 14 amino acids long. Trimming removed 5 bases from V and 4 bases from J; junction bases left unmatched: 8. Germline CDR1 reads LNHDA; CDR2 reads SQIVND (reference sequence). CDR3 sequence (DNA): TGTGCCAGTAGTCCGAGGGACAGAGAGTACGAGCAGTACTTC. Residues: CASSPRDREYEQYF.

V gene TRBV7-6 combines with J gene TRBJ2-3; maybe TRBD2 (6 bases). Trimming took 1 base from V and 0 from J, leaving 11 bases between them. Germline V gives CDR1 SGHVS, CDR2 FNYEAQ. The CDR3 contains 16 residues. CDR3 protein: CASSLVRGSSTDTQYF. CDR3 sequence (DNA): TGTGCCAGCAGCTTAGTGCGGGGTTCTAGCACAGATACGCAGTATTTT. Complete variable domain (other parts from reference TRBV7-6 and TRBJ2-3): GAGVSQSPRYKVTKRGQDVALRCDPISGHVSLYWYRQALGQGPEFLTYFNYEAQQDKSGLPNDRFSAERPEGSISTLTIQRTEQRDSAMYRCASSLVRGSSTDTQYFGPGTRLTVL.

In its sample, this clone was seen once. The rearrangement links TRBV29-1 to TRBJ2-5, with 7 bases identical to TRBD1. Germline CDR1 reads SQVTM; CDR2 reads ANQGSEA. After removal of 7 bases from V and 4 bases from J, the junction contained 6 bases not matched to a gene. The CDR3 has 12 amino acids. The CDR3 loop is CSGDRAGETQYF. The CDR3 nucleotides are TGCAGCGGTGACAGGGCGGGAGAGACCCAGTACTTC. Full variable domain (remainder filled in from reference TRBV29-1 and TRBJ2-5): SAVISQKPSRDICQRGTSLTIQCQVDSQVTMMFWYRQQPGQSLTLIATANQGSEATYESGFVIDKFPISRPNLTFSTLTVSNMSPEDSSIYLCSGDRAGETQYFGPGTRLLVL.

This CDR3 is CASTSAGVGYTF. CDR3 in DNA: TGTGCCAGCACCTCCGCAGGAGTTGGCTACACCTTC. The rearrangement uses TRBV28 and TRBJ1-2; unclear D gene. The germline V gene has CDR1 MDHEN and CDR2 SYDVKM. This CDR3 spans 12 amino acids. The germline V and J ends were trimmed by 7 bases and 7 bases, with 13 bases remaining between them.

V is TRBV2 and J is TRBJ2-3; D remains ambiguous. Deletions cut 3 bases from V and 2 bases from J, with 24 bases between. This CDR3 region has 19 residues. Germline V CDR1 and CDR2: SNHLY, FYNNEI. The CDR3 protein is CASSDPMSNQNPITDTQYF. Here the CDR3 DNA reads TGTGCCAGCAGTGACCCTATGTCTAACCAAAACCCCATCACAGATACGCAGTATTTT. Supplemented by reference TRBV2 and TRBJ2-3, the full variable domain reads EPEVTQTPSHQVTQMGQEVILRCVPISNHLYFYWYRQILGQKVEFLVSFYNNEISEKSEIFDDQFSVERPDGSNFTLKIRSTKLEDSAMYFCASSDPMSNQNPITDTQYFGPGTRLTVL.

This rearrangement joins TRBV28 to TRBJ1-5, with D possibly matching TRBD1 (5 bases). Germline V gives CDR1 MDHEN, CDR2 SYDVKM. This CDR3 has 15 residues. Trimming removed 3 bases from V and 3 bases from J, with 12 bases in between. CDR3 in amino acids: CASSFRVFSNQPQHF. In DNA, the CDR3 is TGTGCCAGCAGTTTCAGGGTTTTCTCCAATCAGCCCCAGCATTTT.

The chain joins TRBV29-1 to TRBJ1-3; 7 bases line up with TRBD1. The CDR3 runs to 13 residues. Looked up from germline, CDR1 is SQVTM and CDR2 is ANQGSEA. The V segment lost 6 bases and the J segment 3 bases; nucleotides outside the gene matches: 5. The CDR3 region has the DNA TGCAGCGTCAATGACAGGGTTGGAAACACCATATATTTT. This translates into CSVNDRVGNTIYF.